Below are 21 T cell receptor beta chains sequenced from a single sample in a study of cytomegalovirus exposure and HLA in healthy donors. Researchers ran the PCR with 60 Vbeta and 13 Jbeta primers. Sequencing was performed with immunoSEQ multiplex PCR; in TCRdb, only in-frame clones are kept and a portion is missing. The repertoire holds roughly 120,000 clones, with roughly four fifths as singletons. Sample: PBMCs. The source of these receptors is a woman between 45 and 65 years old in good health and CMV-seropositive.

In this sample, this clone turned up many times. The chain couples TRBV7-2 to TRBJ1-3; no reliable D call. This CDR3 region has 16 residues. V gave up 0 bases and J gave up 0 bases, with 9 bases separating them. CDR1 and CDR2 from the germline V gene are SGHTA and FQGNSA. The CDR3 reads CASSLAMGSSGNTIYF. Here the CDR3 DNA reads TGTGCCAGCAGCTTAGCGATGGGGAGCTCTGGAAACACCATATATTTT. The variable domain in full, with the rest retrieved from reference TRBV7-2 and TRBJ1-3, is GAGVSQSPSNKVTEKGKDVELRCDPISGHTALYWYRQSLGQGLEFLIYFQGNSAPDKSGLPSDRFSAERTGGSVSTLTIQRTQQEDSAVYLCASSLAMGSSGNTIYFGEGSWLTVV.

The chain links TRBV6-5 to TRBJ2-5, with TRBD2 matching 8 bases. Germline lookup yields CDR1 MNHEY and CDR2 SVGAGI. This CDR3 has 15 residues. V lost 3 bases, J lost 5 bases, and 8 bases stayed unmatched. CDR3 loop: CASSYWAGGEETQYF. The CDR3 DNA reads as TGTGCCAGCAGTTATTGGGCGGGGGGCGAGGAGACCCAGTACTTC.

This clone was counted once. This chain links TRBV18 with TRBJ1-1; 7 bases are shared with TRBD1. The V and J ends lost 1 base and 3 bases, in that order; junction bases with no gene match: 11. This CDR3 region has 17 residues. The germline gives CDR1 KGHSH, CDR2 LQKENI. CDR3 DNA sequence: TGTGCCAGCTCACCACTGCAGGGGGTCGCTAAGGACACTGAAGCTTTCTTT. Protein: CASSPLQGVAKDTEAFF.

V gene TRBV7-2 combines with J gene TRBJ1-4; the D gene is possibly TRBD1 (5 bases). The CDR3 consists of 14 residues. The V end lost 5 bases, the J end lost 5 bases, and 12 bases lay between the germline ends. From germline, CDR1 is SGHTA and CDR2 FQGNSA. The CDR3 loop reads CASSAGGTNEKLFF. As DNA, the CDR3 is TGTGCCAGCAGCGCCGGGGGTACAAATGAAAAACTGTTTTTT. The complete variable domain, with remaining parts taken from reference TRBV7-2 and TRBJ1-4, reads GAGVSQSPSNKVTEKGKDVELRCDPISGHTALYWYRQSLGQGLEFLIYFQGNSAPDKSGLPSDRFSAERTGGSVSTLTIQRTQQEDSAVYLCASSAGGTNEKLFFGSGTQLSVL.

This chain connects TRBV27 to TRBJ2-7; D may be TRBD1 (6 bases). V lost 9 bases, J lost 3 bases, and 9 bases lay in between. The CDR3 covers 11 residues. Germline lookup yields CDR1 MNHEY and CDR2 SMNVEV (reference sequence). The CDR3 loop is CASQDSYEQYF. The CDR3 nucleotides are TGTGCCAGTCAGGACAGCTACGAGCAGTACTTC.

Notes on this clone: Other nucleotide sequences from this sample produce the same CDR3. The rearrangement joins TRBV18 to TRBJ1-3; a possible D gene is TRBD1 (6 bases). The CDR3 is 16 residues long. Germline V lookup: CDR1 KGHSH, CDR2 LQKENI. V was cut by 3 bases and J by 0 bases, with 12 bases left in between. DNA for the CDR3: TGTGCCAGCTCACCGATGGACAGTTCCTCTGGAAACACCATATATTTT. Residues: CASSPMDSSSGNTIYF.

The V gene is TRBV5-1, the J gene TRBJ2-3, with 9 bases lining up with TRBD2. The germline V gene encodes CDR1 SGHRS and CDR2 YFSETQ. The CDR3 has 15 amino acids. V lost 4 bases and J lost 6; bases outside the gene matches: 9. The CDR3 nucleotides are TGCGCCAGCAGCCACCTAGCGGGGAAAGTGGATACGCAGTATTTT. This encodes CASSHLAGKVDTQYF.

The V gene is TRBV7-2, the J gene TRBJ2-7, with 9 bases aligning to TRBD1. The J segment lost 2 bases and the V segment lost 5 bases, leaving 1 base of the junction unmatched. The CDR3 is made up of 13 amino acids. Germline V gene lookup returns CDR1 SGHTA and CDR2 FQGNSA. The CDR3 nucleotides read TGTGCCAGCAGCGGGACAGGGCCCTACGAGCAGTACTTC. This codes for CASSGTGPYEQYF. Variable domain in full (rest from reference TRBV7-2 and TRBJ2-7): GAGVSQSPSNKVTEKGKDVELRCDPISGHTALYWYRQSLGQGLEFLIYFQGNSAPDKSGLPSDRFSAERTGGSVSTLTIQRTQQEDSAVYLCASSGTGPYEQYFGPGTRLTVT.

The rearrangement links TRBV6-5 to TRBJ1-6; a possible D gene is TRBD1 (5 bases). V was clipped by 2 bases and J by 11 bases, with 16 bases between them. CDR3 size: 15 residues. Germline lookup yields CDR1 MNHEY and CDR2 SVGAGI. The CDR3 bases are TGTGCCAGCAGTTACGCGAGCGGGGGGTGGCCACCCCTCCACTTT. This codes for CASSYASGGWPPLHF.

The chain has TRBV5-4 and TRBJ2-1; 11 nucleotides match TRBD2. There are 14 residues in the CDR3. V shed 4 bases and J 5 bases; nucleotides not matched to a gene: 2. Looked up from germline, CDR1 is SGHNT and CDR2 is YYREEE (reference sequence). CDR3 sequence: CASSPTSGDNEQFF. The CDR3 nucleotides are TGTGCCAGCAGCCCGACTAGCGGGGACAATGAGCAGTTCTTC.

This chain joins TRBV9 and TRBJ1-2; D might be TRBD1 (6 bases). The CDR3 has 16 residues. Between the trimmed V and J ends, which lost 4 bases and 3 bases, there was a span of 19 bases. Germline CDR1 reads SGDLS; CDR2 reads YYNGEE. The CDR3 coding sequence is TGTGCCAGCAGCCCAAGTGGGACAAGAGGCGACTATGGCTACACCTTC. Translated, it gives CASSPSGTRGDYGYTF.

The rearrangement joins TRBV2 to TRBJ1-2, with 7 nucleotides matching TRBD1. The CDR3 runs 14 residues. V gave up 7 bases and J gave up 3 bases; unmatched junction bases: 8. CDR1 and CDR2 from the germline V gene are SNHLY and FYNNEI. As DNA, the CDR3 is TGTGCCAGCACCCGGGACAGCGGCCACTATGGCTACACCTTC. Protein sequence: CASTRDSGHYGYTF.

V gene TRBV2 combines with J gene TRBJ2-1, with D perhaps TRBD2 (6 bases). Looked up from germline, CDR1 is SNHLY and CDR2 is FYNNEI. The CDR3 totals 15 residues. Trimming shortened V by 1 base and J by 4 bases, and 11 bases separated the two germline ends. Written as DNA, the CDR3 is TGTGCCAGCAGTGAAGTAGCGGCAGATTACAATGAGCAGTTCTTC. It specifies CASSEVAADYNEQFF.

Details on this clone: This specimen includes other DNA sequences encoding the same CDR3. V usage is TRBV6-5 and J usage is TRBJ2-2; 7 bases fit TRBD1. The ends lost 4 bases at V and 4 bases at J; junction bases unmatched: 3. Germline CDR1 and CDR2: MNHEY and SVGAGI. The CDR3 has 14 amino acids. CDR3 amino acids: CASSSGTATGELFF. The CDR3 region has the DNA TGTGCCAGCAGTTCCGGGACAGCCACCGGGGAGCTGTTTTTT.

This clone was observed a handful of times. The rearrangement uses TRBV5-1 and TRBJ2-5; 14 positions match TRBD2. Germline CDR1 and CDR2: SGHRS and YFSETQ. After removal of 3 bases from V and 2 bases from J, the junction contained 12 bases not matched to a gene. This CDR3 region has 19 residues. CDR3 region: CASSYQPGLAGGLQETQYF. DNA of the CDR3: TGCGCCAGCAGCTACCAACCTGGACTAGCGGGGGGCTTACAAGAGACCCAGTACTTC. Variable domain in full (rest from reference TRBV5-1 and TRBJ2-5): KAGVTQTPRYLIKTRGQQVTLSCSPISGHRSVSWYQQTPGQGLQFLFEYFSETQRNKGNFPGRFSGRQFSNSRSEMNVSTLELGDSALYLCASSYQPGLAGGLQETQYFGPGTRLLVL.

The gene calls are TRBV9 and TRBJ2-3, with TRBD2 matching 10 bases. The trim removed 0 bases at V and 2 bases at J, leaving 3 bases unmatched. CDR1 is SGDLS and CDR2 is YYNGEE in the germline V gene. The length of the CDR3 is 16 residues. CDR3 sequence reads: CASSVGTSGVTDTQYF. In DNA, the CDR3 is TGTGCCAGCAGCGTAGGCACTAGCGGGGTCACAGATACGCAGTATTTT. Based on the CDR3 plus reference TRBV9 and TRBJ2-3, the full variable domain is DSGVTQTPKHLITATGQRVTLRCSPRSGDLSVYWYQQSLDQGLQFLIQYYNGEERAKGNILERFSAQQFPDLHSELNLSSLELGDSALYFCASSVGTSGVTDTQYFGPGTRLTVL.

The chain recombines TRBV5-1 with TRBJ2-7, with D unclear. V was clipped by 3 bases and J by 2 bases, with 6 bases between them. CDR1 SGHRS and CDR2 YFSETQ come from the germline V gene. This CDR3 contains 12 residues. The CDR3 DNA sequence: TGCGCCAGCAGCTCTACTACCTACGAGCAGTACTTC. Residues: CASSSTTYEQYF.

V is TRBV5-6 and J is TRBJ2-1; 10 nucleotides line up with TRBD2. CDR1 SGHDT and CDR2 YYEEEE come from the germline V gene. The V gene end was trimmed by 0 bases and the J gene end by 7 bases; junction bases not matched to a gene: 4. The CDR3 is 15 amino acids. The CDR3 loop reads CASSLDPGLANEQFF. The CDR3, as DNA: TGTGCCAGCAGCTTGGATCCGGGACTAGCGAATGAGCAGTTCTTC. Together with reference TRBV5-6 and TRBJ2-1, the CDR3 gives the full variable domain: DAGVTQSPTHLIKTRGQQVTLRCSPKSGHDTVSWYQQALGQGPQFIFQYYEEEERQRGNFPDRFSGHQFPNYSSELNVNALLLGDSALYLCASSLDPGLANEQFFGPGTRLTVL.

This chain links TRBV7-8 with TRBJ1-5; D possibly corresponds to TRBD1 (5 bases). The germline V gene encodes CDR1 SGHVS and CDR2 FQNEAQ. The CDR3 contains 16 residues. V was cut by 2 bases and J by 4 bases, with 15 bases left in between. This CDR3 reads CASSLSAGGWNQPQHF. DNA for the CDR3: TGTGCCAGCAGCTTATCGGCTGGGGGGTGGAATCAGCCCCAGCATTTT.

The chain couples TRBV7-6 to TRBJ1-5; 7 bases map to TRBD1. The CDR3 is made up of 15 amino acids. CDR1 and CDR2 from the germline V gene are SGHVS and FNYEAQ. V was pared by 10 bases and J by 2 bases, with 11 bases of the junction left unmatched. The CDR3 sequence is CATALLTGGNQPQHF. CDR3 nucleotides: TGTGCCACGGCCCTATTAACAGGGGGCAATCAGCCCCAGCATTTT.

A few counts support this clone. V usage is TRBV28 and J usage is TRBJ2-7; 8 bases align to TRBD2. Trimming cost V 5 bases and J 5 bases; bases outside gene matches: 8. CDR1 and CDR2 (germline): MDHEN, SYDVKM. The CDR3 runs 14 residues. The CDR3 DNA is TGTGCCAGCAGTCGGAGACTAGCGATCGACGAGCAGTACTTC. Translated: CASSRRLAIDEQYF.